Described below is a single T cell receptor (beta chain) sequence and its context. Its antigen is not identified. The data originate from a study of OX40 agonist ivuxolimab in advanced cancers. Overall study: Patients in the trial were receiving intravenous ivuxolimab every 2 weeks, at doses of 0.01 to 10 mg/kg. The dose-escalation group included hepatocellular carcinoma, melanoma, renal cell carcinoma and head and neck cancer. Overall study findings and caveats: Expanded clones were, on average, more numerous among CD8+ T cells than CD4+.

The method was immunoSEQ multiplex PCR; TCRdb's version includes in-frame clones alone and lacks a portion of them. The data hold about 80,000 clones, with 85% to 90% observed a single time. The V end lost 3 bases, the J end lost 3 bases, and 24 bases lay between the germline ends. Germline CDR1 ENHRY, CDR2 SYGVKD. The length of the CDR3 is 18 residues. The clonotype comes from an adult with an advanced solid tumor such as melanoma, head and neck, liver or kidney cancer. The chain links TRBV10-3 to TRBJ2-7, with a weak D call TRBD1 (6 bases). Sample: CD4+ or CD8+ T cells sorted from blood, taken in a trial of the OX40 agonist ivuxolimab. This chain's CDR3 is CAISDIKSRDTTYYEQYF. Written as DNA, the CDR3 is TGTGCCATCAGTGACATAAAGAGCCGGGACACCACATACTACGAGCAGTACTTC.